The sequence of this TCR beta chain was determined in a study of cytomegalovirus exposure and HLA in healthy donors. Overall study context: One earlier analysis, a look at about 179 million T cells, found roughly 120 million unique TCR beta sequences.

Overall study results and limits: Certain sequence variants were highly shared and formed a cluster, and this cluster was likely a sequencing artifact. In a later analysis, most CMV-associated TCR beta chains appeared HLA-restricted.

Use of 60 Vbeta and 13 Jbeta primers characterized the PCR. Generated by immunoSEQ multiplex PCR, the TCRdb table keeps only in-frame clones and is missing some. Seen here are 100,000 or so clones, around three quarters observed once, and the top ten hold 4.1%. Nominally healthy donors were sampled, though unrecorded immune exposures were likely. The germline gives CDR1 SNHLY, CDR2 FYNNEI. The CDR3 has 15 amino acids. The V end lost 9 bases, the J end lost 3 bases, and 19 bases lay between the germline ends. Details on this clone: Its target is not known.

The sequence came from a female donor in good health and CMV-seropositive. The V gene is TRBV2, the J gene TRBJ2-3, with D maybe TRBD2 (6 bases). What was sequenced was PBMCs. CDR3 sequence: CASGPLGGRTDTQYF. The CDR3 DNA reads as TGTGCCAGTGGCCCCTTGGGGGGAAGGACAGATACGCAGTATTTT.